This T cell receptor (beta chain) is drawn from a study of immune characterization of retroperitoneal liposarcoma (dated by TCRdb to the late 2010s). CDR3 length: 14 amino acids, cysteine to phenylalanine. Here the CDR3 DNA is all that survives: 42 bases in frame from base 1. CDR1 and CDR2 are read off the germline V gene (reference sequence) as MNHEY and SMNVEV. The library relied on PCR. The reads were generated on a NextSeq 500. Through fastp at Q25 and MiXCR, TCRdb rebuilt clones from the public reads, retaining in-frame beta chains. Each entry is one CDR3 protein sequence, shown with its most common DNA and genes. Within this sample are some 11,000 distinct CDR3 sequences, with 40% to 55% of them counted one time only. The top ten clones comprise roughly a tenth of the sample. Judged by its sample share, this clonotype qualifies as medium-sized (0.01 to 0.1%). Which antigen it targets is not known. Base qualities are missing; no much larger clone stands one base away.

The sample was tumor tissue. Here the chain combines TRBV27 and TRBJ2-5; TRBD2 agrees with 7 junctional bases. The J call may be faulty, since TRBJ2-7 better matches the DNA end. The receptor was derived from a female donor with retroperitoneal liposarcoma. The CDR3 region reads CASLEKAGAYEQYF. DNA sequence: TGTGCCAGCCTTGAAAAGGCGGGGGCCTACGAGCAGTACTTC.